This TCR beta chain stems from a study of persistence of HIV-infected CD4 T cells. Looking at the study overall: The sample holds CD4+ T cells responsive to CMV or HIV-1 Gag.

Study results and limitations: Degenerate expanded CDR3beta sequences were enriched among CMV- and Gag-responding cells.

With regard to this clone: Its target is not known.

The stimulus was an HIV-1 Gag 15-mer peptide pool, 1 ug/peptide/mL. CD40L/CD69 double-negative CD45RO-high memory CD4+ T cells were collected. CD8-depleted PBMCs were stimulated 15 to 20 hours with anti-CD28/CD49d costimulation, CD40-blocking antibody and enfuvirtide. Germline CDR1 SEHNR, CDR2 FQNEAQ (reference sequence). The V gene lost 4 bases and the J gene lost 3 bases, with 10 bases spanning the gap. The CDR3 consists of 13 residues. This was the immunoSEQ version 4 assay in survey mode. Each sample used up to 1 ug genomic DNA diluted to approximately 9 ng/uL. TCRdb's copy holds only in-frame clones and misses some; the assay was immunoSEQ multiplex PCR. The profile shows about 39,000 clones, about 85% of them singletons.

The TCR was taken from an adult with HIV. The donor label of this sample is uncertain. Here the sequenced sample was cultured CD4+ T cells from PBMCs, taken from a patient who received antiretroviral therapy. The chain combines TRBV7-9 with TRBJ2-7, with D uncertain. The CDR3 DNA reads as TGTGCCAGCAGCTCATCCCATGGCTACGAGCAGTACTTC. Amino acids: CASSSSHGYEQYF.